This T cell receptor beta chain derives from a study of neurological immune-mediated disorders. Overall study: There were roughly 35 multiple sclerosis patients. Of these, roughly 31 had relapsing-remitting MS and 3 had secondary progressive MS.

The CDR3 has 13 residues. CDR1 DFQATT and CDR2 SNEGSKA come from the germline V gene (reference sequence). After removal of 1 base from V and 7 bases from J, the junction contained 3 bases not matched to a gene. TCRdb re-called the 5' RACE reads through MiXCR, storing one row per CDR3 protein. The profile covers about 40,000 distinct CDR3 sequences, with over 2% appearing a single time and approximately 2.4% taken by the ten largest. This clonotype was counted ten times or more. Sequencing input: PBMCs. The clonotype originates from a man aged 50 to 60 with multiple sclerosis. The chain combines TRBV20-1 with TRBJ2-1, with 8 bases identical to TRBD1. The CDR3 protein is CSARAGGRNEQFF. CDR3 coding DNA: TGCAGTGCTAGAGCAGGGGGCCGGAATGAGCAGTTCTTC.